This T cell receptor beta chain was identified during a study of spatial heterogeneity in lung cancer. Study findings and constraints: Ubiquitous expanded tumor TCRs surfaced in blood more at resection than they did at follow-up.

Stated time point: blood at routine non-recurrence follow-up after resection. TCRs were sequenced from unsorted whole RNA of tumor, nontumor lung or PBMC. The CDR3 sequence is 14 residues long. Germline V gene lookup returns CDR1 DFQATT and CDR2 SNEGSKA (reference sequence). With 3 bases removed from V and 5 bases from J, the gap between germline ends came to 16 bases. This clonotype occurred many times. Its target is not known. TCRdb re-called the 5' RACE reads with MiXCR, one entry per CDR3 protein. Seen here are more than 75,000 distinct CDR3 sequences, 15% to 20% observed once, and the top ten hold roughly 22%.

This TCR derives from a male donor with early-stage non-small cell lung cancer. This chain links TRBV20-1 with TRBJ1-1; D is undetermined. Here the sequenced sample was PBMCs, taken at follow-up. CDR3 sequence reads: CSARIMGSQTEAFF. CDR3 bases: TGCAGTGCTAGGATTATGGGATCGCAGACTGAAGCTTTCTTT.